These 2 T cell receptor beta chains share one sample of origin, sequenced in a study of T cells after somatic rescue of genetic block. Libraries were prepared by immunoSEQ multiplex PCR; TCRdb keeps only in-frame clonotypes and omits some of them. The top ten clones hold around 3% of a sample with over 55,000 clones, 92% of them seen once. The sample comprised peripheral blood mononuclear cells (PBMCs). The receptors here all came from a man aged 35-49 years.

V and J are TRBV5-4 and TRBJ1-3, with D uncertain. V shed 0 bases and J shed 0 bases, with 10 bases lying between them. This CDR3 is 16 amino acids long. Germline CDR1 is SGHNT and CDR2 is YYREEE (reference sequence). The CDR3, as DNA: TGTGCCAGCAGCTTGGAAGCCGCGAGCTCTGGAAACACCATATATTTT. This sequence encodes CASSLEAASSGNTIYF.

The chain is built from TRBV2 and TRBJ1-5, with unresolved D. Germline V CDR1 and CDR2: SNHLY, FYNNEI. There are 14 residues in the CDR3. V lost 3 bases, J lost 0 bases, and 6 bases lay in between. CDR3 sequence (DNA): TGTGCCAGCAGTGACACGTTTAGCAATCAGCCCCAGCATTTT. Protein sequence: CASSDTFSNQPQHF.